This TCR beta chain was recovered during a study of cytomegalovirus exposure and HLA in healthy donors. The study, taken as a whole, reports: Later analysis associated a missense DCLRE1C variant with TCR beta V- and J-gene trimming.

This clone occurred a few times. Its antigen is not identified. This CDR3 is 14 amino acids long. V lost 4 bases to trimming and J lost 5 bases; unmatched junction nucleotides: 4. The germline V gene encodes CDR1 SGHRS and CDR2 YFSETQ. Nominally healthy donors provided the samples, though records likely missed some immune exposures. The PCR made use of 60 Vbeta and 13 Jbeta primers. TCRdb keeps only in-frame clones here, not all; method: immunoSEQ multiplex PCR. The sample contains about 120,000 clones, approximately 72% of which appear only once. The chain recombines TRBV5-1 with TRBJ2-7, with 12 bases fitting TRBD1. This TCR derives from a man aged 55 to 70 in good health and CMV-seropositive. The sample consisted of PBMCs. The CDR3 nucleotides are TGCGCCAGCAGCCCCGGGACAGGGGGCCACGAGCAGTACTTC. It is translated as CASSPGTGGHEQYF.